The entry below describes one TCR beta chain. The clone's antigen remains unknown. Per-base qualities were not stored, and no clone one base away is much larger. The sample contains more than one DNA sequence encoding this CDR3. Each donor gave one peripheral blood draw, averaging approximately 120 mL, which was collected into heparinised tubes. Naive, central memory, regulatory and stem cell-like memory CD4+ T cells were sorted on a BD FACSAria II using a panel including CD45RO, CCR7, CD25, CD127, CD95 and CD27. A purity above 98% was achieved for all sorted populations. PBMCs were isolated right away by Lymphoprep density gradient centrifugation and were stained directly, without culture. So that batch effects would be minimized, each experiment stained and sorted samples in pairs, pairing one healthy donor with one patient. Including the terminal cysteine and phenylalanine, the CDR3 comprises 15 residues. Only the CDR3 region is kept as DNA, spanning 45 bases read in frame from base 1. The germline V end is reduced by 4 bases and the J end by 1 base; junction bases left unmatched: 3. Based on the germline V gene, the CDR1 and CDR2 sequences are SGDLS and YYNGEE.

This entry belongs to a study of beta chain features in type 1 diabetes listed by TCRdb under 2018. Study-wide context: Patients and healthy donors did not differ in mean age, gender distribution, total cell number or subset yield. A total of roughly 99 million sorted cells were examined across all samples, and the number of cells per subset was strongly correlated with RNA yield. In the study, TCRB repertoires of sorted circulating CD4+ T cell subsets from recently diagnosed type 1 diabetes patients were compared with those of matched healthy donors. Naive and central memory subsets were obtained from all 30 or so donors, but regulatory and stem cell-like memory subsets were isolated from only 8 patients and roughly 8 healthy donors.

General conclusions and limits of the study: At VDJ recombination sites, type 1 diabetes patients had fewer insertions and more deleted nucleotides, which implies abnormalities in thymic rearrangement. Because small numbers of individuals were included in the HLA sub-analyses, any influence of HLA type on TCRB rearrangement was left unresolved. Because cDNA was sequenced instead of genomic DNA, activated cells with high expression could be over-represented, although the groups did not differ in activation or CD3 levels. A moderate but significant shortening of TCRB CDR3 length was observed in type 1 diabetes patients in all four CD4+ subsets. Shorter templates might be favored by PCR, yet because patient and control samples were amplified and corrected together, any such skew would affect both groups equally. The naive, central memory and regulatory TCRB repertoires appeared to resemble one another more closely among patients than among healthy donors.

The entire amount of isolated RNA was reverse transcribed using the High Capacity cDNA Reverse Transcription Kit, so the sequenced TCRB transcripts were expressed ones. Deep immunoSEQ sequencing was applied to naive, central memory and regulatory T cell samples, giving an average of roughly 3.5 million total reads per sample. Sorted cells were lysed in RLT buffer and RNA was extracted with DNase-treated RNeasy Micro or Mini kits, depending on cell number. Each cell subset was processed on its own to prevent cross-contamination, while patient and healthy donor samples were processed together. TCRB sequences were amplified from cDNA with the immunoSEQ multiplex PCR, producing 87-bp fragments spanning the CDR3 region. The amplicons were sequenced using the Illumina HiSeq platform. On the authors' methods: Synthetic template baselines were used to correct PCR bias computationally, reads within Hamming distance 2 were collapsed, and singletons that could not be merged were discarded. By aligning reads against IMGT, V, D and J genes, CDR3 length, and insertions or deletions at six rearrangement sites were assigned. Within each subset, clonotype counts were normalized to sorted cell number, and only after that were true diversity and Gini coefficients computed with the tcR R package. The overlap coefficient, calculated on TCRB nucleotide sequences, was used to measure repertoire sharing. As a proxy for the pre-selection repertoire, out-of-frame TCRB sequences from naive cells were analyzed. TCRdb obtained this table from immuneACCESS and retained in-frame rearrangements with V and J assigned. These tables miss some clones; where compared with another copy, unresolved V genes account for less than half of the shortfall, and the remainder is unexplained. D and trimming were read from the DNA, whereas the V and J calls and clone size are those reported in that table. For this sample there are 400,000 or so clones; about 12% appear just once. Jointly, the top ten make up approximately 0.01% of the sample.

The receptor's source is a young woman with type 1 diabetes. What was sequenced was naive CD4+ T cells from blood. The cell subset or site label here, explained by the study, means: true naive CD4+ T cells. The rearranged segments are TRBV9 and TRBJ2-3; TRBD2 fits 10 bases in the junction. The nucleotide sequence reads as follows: TGTGCCAGCAGCCCGCTAGCGGGGGGCACAGATACGCAGTATTTT. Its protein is CASSPLAGGTDTQYF.